Listed below are T cell receptor beta chains from one sample, sequenced in a study of blood T cell repertoires in COVID-19. Clones were sequenced by immunoSEQ multiplex PCR, and TCRdb holds only the in-frame ones, with some missing. The sample comprises about 320,000 clones, roughly 90% of which are singletons, and 3.9% rests with the top ten. Sequenced sample: PBMCs or T cells enriched from blood (not recorded which). The receptors shown here come from a young woman who had been exposed to COVID-19. Both conserved end residues are part of each CDR3. A D gene is named only where the DNA matches it firmly. The size of a clone is reported for some rows only, either as once, few or many, or as a class for expanded clones.

clone_size,v_call,j_call,d_call,cdr3_aa,cdr3_nt
.,TRBV5-4,TRBJ2-2,TRBD1,CASSPGTGKNTGELFF,TGTGCCAGCAGCCCGGGGACAGGGAAAAACACCGGGGAGCTGTTTTTT
.,TRBV5-1,TRBJ2-5,TRBD1,CASSMGQGDATQYF,TGCGCCAGCAGCATGGGACAGGGGGACGCGACCCAGTACTTC
.,TRBV14,TRBJ1-1,.,CAPTEGPNTEAFF,TGTGCCCCGACGGAGGGACCTAACACTGAAGCTTTCTTT
.,TRBV7-2,TRBJ2-1,.,CASSSGTYNEQFF,TGTGCCAGCAGCTCGGGGACTTACAATGAGCAGTTCTTC
.,TRBV3-1/TRBV3-2,TRBJ1-4,.,CASSQPGGEKLFF,TGTGCCAGCAGCCAACCGGGGGGGGAAAAACTGTTTTTT
.,TRBV7-9,TRBJ2-2,TRBD1,CASSRPRDREVGELFF,TGTGCCAGCAGCCGACCCCGGGACAGGGAAGTCGGGGAGCTGTTTTTT
.,TRBV7-8,TRBJ2-3,.,CASSSTIRTKDTQYF,TGTGCCAGCAGCTCAACCATTAGGACTAAAGATACGCAGTATTTT
once,TRBV3-1/TRBV3-2,TRBJ1-2,.,CASSQDGQTYGYTF,TGTGCCAGCAGCCAAGATGGGCAGACCTATGGCTACACCTTC
.,TRBV5-4,TRBJ2-2,TRBD1,CASSMRTGGDTGELFF,TGTGCCAGCAGCATGCGGACAGGGGGTGATACCGGGGAGCTGTTTTTT
.,TRBV3-1/TRBV3-2,TRBJ2-5,.,CASSRVPGTQYF,TGTGCCAGCAGCCGTGTCCCGGGGACCCAGTACTTC
once,TRBV6-2/TRBV6-3,TRBJ2-7,TRBD1,CASSYRDRGRYEQYF,TGTGCCAGCAGTTACCGGGACAGGGGGCGCTACGAGCAGTACTTC
.,TRBV5-1,TRBJ1-2,TRBD1,CASSLGTGRGYTF,TGCGCCAGCAGCTTGGGGACAGGGAGAGGCTACACCTTC
.,TRBV7-9,TRBJ2-7,.,CASTQETAPGFEEQYF,TGTGCCAGCACCCAGGAGACAGCACCCGGATTTGAGGAGCAGTACTTC
.,TRBV5-1,TRBJ1-2,TRBD1,CASSTQGGADGYTF,TGCGCCAGCAGCACACAAGGGGGCGCGGATGGCTACACCTTC
.,TRBV7-2,TRBJ1-2,TRBD1,CASSLQGAGYGYTF,TGTGCCAGCAGCTTACAGGGGGCTGGCTATGGCTACACCTTC
.,TRBV6-1,TRBJ1-6,.,CASSEEPGDNSPLHF,TGTGCCAGCAGTGAAGAACCAGGGGATAATTCACCCCTCCACTTT
.,TRBV5-1,TRBJ2-1,TRBD1,CASSRDRGPHEQFF,TGCGCCAGCAGCAGGGACAGGGGGCCGCATGAGCAGTTCTTC
.,TRBV12-5,TRBJ1-1,TRBD1,CASGLVGSRGRVTEAFF,TGTGCTAGTGGTTTGGTCGGGTCCAGGGGGCGGGTCACTGAAGCTTTCTTT
.,TRBV27,TRBJ2-1,.,CASRLGGSYNEQFF,TGTGCCAGCCGACTCGGGGGCTCCTACAATGAGCAGTTCTTC
.,TRBV3-1/TRBV3-2,TRBJ1-2,.,CASSPIDGGTGRGGYGYTF,TGTGCCAGCAGCCCGATCGATGGGGGAACTGGGCGGGGCGGCTATGGCTACACCTTC